These T cell receptor beta chains were read from a single sample in a study of blood T cells in healthy people across ages. TCRdb recomputed calls from the 5' RACE reads with MiXCR, one row per CDR3 protein. The data contain around 650,000 distinct CDR3 sequences, less than 45% of them singletons. Sequencing was performed on blood. These receptor sequences come from an elderly man in good health. The CDR3 runs from the conserved cysteine through the conserved F or W. Not every row has a clone size; where given, it reads once, few, many or a size class.

CDR3aa,v_gene,j_gene,abundance
CASSLNAGSGNTIYF,TRBV7-8,TRBJ1-3,once
CASSRQGRSNEKLFF,TRBV5-1,TRBJ1-4,.
CASSGLEGCTEAFF,TRBV5-6,TRBJ1-1,.
CASSLPRPQFF,TRBV7-2,TRBJ2-1,.
CSAVDSGRSYEQYF,TRBV20-1,TRBJ2-7,.
CASSQDRPGHASGANVLTF,TRBV4-3,TRBJ2-6,once
CASSPGGGTPGYTF,TRBV5-1,TRBJ1-2,few
CASSPNRNQETQYF,TRBV7-2,TRBJ2-5,many
CASSPDGDRPSYEQYF,TRBV5-4,TRBJ2-7,.
CDSSLFSGDPYEQYF,TRBV7-2,TRBJ2-7,.
CSADRGNTEAFF,TRBV29-1,TRBJ1-1,few
CASSPSGRGYEQYF,TRBV28,TRBJ2-7,many
CSVVLLAGRDDNEQFF,TRBV29-1,TRBJ2-1,.
CASSELSDRGRGNEQFF,TRBV25-1,TRBJ2-1,once
CASSLERDGEQFF,TRBV18,TRBJ2-1,once
CASSPSIGPVSTSAANVLTF,TRBV7-9,TRBJ2-6,.
CASKGFGANVLTF,TRBV12-3/TRBV12-4,TRBJ2-6,.
CASSPQPSSRVGNEQFF,TRBV5-1,TRBJ2-1,few
CASSLPAVQRGTQYF,TRBV28,TRBJ2-3,once
CSASDRGNEQFF,TRBV20-1,TRBJ2-1,few
CASSVSGDTEAFF,TRBV9,TRBJ1-1,few
CASRRPRGSTDTQYF,TRBV6-7,TRBJ2-3,.
CASSSGLAGDEQYF,TRBV7-2,TRBJ2-7,.
CASSPNTGFSGANVLTF,TRBV5-1,TRBJ2-6,.
CSGGQLYNEQYF,TRBV20-1,TRBJ2-7,.
CASAQLAGSRDTQYF,TRBV3-1,TRBJ2-3,once
CSVGLELDEQYF,TRBV29-1,TRBJ2-7,.
CSARDNQETQYF,TRBV20-1,TRBJ2-5,few
CASSTPGQGRSPLHF,TRBV27,TRBJ1-6,.
CSALGGLAGKTYNEQFF,TRBV20-1,TRBJ2-1,.
CASSLRADTLATQYF,TRBV11-1,TRBJ2-7,few
CASTLAFSTDTQYF,TRBV9,TRBJ2-3,few
CASSLVGWTTGGLNIQYF,TRBV11-2,TRBJ2-4,.